These 30 T cell receptor beta chains originate from one sample sequenced in a study of T cell repertoires in cytomegalovirus infection. TCRdb reprocessed the reads via MiXCR and lists one record per CDR3 protein. The sample has fewer than 550,000 distinct CDR3 sequences; 16% are singletons. The sample consisted of CD8+ T cells from PBMCs. These receptor sequences come from a human donor in good health (CMV status not recorded). Some clones in this sample may be carry-over from other donors' samples.

V gene TRBV28 combines with J gene TRBJ2-3, with D unclear. Germline V gene lookup returns CDR1 MDHEN and CDR2 SYDVKM. This CDR3 is built from 13 residues. V was pared by 2 bases and J by 6 bases, with 9 bases between. The CDR3 bases are TGTGCCAGCAGTTTAAGCATGGCTGATACGCAGTATTTT. Protein: CASSLSMADTQYF.

The sample holds many counts of this clonotype. The V and J genes are TRBV7-3 and TRBJ2-3; D gene unclear. Per the germline V gene, CDR1 is SGHTA and CDR2 is FQGTGA. The V and J ends lost 5 bases and 6 bases respectively, with 12 bases between them. This CDR3 comprises 13 residues. The chain's CDR3 is CASSTGLEDTQYF. DNA of the CDR3: TGTGCCAGCAGCACCGGGCTCGAGGATACGCAGTATTTT.

This clonotype appeared many times. CDR3 nucleotide sequence: TGTGCCAGCAGTTTACAGAAACTAGCGGGAGGTACAGATACGCAGTATTTT. Translated, it gives CASSLQKLAGGTDTQYF. This chain joins TRBV27 and TRBJ2-3, with TRBD2 matching over 12 bases. V shed 2 bases, J shed 3 bases, and the junction held 6 bases outside the gene matches. Germline V gene data show CDR1 as MNHEY and CDR2 as SMNVEV (reference sequence). CDR3 length equals 17 residues.

Regarding this clonotype: A much bigger clone sits one base away, suggesting this may be a read error. V is TRBV7-9 and J is TRBJ2-2; D may be TRBD2 (6 bases). Germline V gene sequence: CDR1 SEHNR, CDR2 FQNEAQ (reference sequence). The CDR3 runs 16 residues. CDR3 in DNA: TGTGCCAGCACCCTAGACCAGCGAAAGAACACCGGGGGGCTGTTTTTT. The encoded protein is CASTLDQRKNTGGLFF.

This clonotype was counted a few times. The J gene is TRBJ2-7, the V gene TRBV5-5, with 7 positions matching TRBD2. V was pared by 0 bases and J by 9 bases, with 12 bases of the junction left unmatched. The germline V gene encodes CDR1 SGHKS and CDR2 YYEKEE (reference sequence). This CDR3 is 15 amino acids long. The CDR3 protein is CASSLERGPLNGQYF. CDR3 in DNA: TGTGCCAGCAGCTTGGAGCGGGGACCTCTGAACGGGCAGTACTTC.

This clonotype was counted many times. The gene calls are TRBV28 and TRBJ1-5, with 7 bases that match TRBD1. Germline CDR1 reads MDHEN; CDR2 reads SYDVKM. Losses at the gene ends were 3 bases for V and 5 bases for J; bases not matched to a gene: 10. CDR3 size: 16 residues. The CDR3, as DNA: TGTGCCAGCAGTTTGCCCCCGGGACAGATGGATCAGCCCCAGCATTTT. Translating gives CASSLPPGQMDQPQHF.

The chain recombines TRBV29-1 with TRBJ2-7; TRBD1 matches at 8 bases. Germline V gene sequence: CDR1 SQVTM, CDR2 ANQGSEA. The CDR3 has 13 amino acids. V lost 4 bases, J lost 2 bases, and 4 bases stayed unmatched. The chain's CDR3 is CSVVRTGTYEQYF. For the CDR3, the DNA is TGCAGCGTTGTACGGACAGGGACCTACGAGCAGTACTTC.

This clonotype came up a few times. This rearrangement joins TRBV5-4 to TRBJ1-2, with unresolved D. The V gene lost 2 bases and the J gene lost 0 bases, with 11 bases spanning the gap. The CDR3 consists of 15 residues. The germline V gene encodes CDR1 SGHNT and CDR2 YYREEE (reference sequence). CDR3 loop: CASSFKASPNYGYTF. In nucleotides, the CDR3 is TGTGCCAGCAGCTTTAAAGCGTCGCCTAACTATGGCTACACCTTC.

This clonotype was detected ten times or more. The rearrangement joins TRBV27 to TRBJ1-4; tentatively, D is TRBD1 (5 bases). The CDR3 has 15 residues. Trimming took off 0 bases at V and 6 bases at J, with 11 bases between the two ends. Germline V gene lookup returns CDR1 MNHEY and CDR2 SMNVEV (reference sequence). The CDR3 DNA is TGTGCCAGCAGTTTATCGAAGGGGCCGGATGAAAAACTGTTTTTT. As protein: CASSLSKGPDEKLFF.

V gene TRBV2 combines with J gene TRBJ2-7; D unresolved. The germline gives CDR1 SNHLY, CDR2 FYNNEI. V was trimmed by 4 bases and J by 2 bases, leaving 9 bases between them. This CDR3 contains 13 residues. CDR3 nucleotides: TGTGCCAGCAGTGTTACAGAGACCTACGAGCAGTACTTC. This gives the protein CASSVTETYEQYF.

The chain employs TRBV12-3 or TRBV12-4 and TRBJ2-7; 10 bases map to TRBD1. The CDR3 is 11 amino acids. V gave up 6 bases and J gave up 10 bases; unmatched junction bases: 3. This CDR3 reads CASRGTGDQYF. The CDR3 region has the DNA TGTGCCAGCAGGGGGACAGGGGATCAGTACTTC.

This clonotype appeared a few times. The V and J genes are TRBV24-1 and TRBJ2-1; a possible D gene is TRBD2 (6 bases). Deletions cut 3 bases from V and 0 bases from J, with 11 bases between. Germline assignment: CDR1 KGHDR and CDR2 SFDVKD. This CDR3 has 16 amino acids. Written as DNA, the CDR3 is TGTGCCACCAGTGATACCCGGGACTTCTCCTACAATGAGCAGTTCTTC. Protein product: CATSDTRDFSYNEQFF.

This clonotype has ten or more counts. V and J are TRBV5-6 and TRBJ1-2; 9 bases are a match to TRBD1. V lost 5 bases to trimming and J lost 3 bases; unmatched junction nucleotides: 8. CDR1 SGHDT and CDR2 YYEEEE come from the germline V gene. The CDR3 sequence is 15 residues long. The CDR3 bases are TGTGCCAGCAGATTCTCCGGGGACAGGGACTATGGCTACACCTTC. Residues: CASRFSGDRDYGYTF.

The V call is TRBV18, the J call TRBJ2-7; D possibly corresponds to TRBD2 (5 bases). The V end lost 0 bases, the J end lost 5 bases, and 11 bases lay between the germline ends. The germline gives CDR1 KGHSH, CDR2 LQKENI. This CDR3 region has 14 residues. The CDR3 is CASSPPRGLHEQYF. DNA of the CDR3: TGTGCCAGCTCACCACCGAGAGGGTTGCACGAGCAGTACTTC. Together with reference TRBV18 and TRBJ2-7, the CDR3 gives the full variable domain: NAGVMQNPRHLVRRRGQEARLRCSPMKGHSHVYWYRQLPEEGLKFMVYLQKENIIDESGMPKERFSAEFPKEGPSILRIQQVVRGDSAAYFCASSPPRGLHEQYFGPGTRLTVT.

This clonotype was recorded many times. The rearrangement joins TRBV11-2 to TRBJ2-3, with D unclear. From germline, CDR1 is SGHAT and CDR2 FQNNGV. V was trimmed by 1 base and J by 1 base, leaving 6 bases between them. There are 14 residues in the CDR3. The CDR3 region is CASSLVIRTDTQYF. The CDR3 coding sequence is TGTGCCAGCAGCTTAGTGATCCGCACAGATACGCAGTATTTT.

The chain joins TRBV9 to TRBJ1-2, with D perhaps matching TRBD1 (5 bases). The CDR3 is made up of 16 amino acids. Between the trimmed V and J ends, which lost 4 bases and 2 bases, there was a span of 18 bases. Germline values: CDR1 SGDLS, CDR2 YYNGEE. In DNA form, the CDR3 reads TGTGCCAGCAGCTCCCCGGTTGGGCAGGGCAACTATGGCTACACCTTC. Its translation: CASSSPVGQGNYGYTF.

To note about this clonotype: A much larger clone sits a single nucleotide away, making a read error possible. V usage is TRBV12-5 and J usage is TRBJ2-2, with 9 bases fitting TRBD1. The CDR3 is made up of 15 amino acids. Germline values: CDR1 LGHNT, CDR2 FRNRAP. The CDR3 sequence: CASGSYRGPTGEQFF. The DNA for the CDR3 is TGTGCTAGTGGTTCGTACAGGGGGCCCACCGGGGAGCAGTTTTTT.

The V call is TRBV12-3 or TRBV12-4, the J call TRBJ1-4, with D perhaps matching TRBD1 (5 bases). This CDR3 is built from 17 residues. Trimming removed 1 base at V and 8 bases at J, with 20 bases between. CDR3 protein: CASSLEEQGWDEEKLFF. The CDR3 bases are TGTGCCAGCAGTTTAGAGGAGCAGGGCTGGGACGAGGAAAAACTGTTTTTT.

This clonotype occurred many times. This chain links TRBV4-1 with TRBJ1-5, with D possibly being TRBD1 (6 bases). The CDR3 loop spans 16 amino acids. Germline CDR1 MGHRA, CDR2 YSYEKL. V was shortened by 0 bases and J by 3 bases, with 12 bases between the two germline ends. CDR3 nucleotide sequence: TGCGCCAGCAGCCAAGAGTACTCAGGGGACAATCAGCCCCAGCATTTT. It codes for CASSQEYSGDNQPQHF.

This clonotype was picked up many times. The rearrangement uses TRBV5-6 and TRBJ2-5, with 9 positions matching TRBD1. Germline V gene lookup returns CDR1 SGHDT and CDR2 YYEEEE. This CDR3 region has 15 residues. Unmatched junction bases numbered 6, after V lost 1 base and J lost 5 bases. CDR3 in amino acids: CASSLWTGASETQYF. The CDR3 DNA reads as TGTGCCAGCAGCTTGTGGACAGGGGCATCGGAGACCCAGTACTTC.

This clonotype has just a few counts. A much larger clone sits a single nucleotide away, making a read error possible. The chain links TRBV11-2 to TRBJ2-1; 10 nucleotides line up with TRBD2. The germline V gene encodes CDR1 SGHAT and CDR2 FQNNGV. This CDR3 is 15 amino acids long. The CDR3 region has the DNA TGTGTCAGCAGCTTAGGTAGCGGGAGGCCCCCCGAGCAGTTCTTC. Translated: CVSSLGSGRPPEQFF.

The chain employs TRBV14 and TRBJ2-5; 9 positions match TRBD1. The CDR3 consists of 15 residues. Germline V CDR1 and CDR2: SGHDN, FVKESK. The V gene end was trimmed by 7 bases and the J gene end by 2 bases; junction bases not matched to a gene: 8. The CDR3 spells CASKYGTGKQETQYF. CDR3 coding DNA: TGTGCCAGCAAATATGGGACAGGGAAACAAGAGACCCAGTACTTC.

This clonotype occurred many times. The chain recombines TRBV7-2 with TRBJ2-7; possible D gene TRBD1, 5 bases. This CDR3 region has 16 residues. CDR1 and CDR2 (germline): SGHTA, FQGNSA. Trimming stripped 2 bases from V and 7 bases from J, with 21 bases between. CDR3 sequence reads: CASSLREDIPYEEQYF. The CDR3 nucleotides read TGTGCCAGCAGCTTAAGAGAGGACATCCCCTACGAGGAGCAGTACTTC.

CDR3: CASSDNSGVKNEQFF. The CDR3 nucleotides are TGCGCCAGCAGTGACAATAGCGGGGTAAAAAATGAGCAGTTCTTC. The chain couples TRBV10-1 to TRBJ2-1; 8 bases are a match to TRBD2. V was clipped by 3 bases and J by 7 bases; unmatched bases: 8. Germline assignment: CDR1 WNHNN and CDR2 SYGVQD (reference sequence). The CDR3 covers 15 residues.

This clonotype has ten or more counts. This rearrangement joins TRBV7-9 to TRBJ2-3; D might be TRBD1 (6 bases). Germline CDR1 is SEHNR and CDR2 is FQNEAQ (reference sequence). Trimming removed 3 bases from V and 2 bases from J, with 9 bases in between. The CDR3 is made up of 14 amino acids. CDR3 loop: CASSFQGFTDTQYF. CDR3 coding DNA: TGTGCCAGCAGCTTTCAGGGGTTCACAGATACGCAGTATTTT.

This clonotype turned up a few times. This chain joins TRBV4-2 and TRBJ1-2, with TRBD1 matching over 7 bases. The CDR3 sequence is 15 residues long. J was trimmed by 4 bases and V by 1 base; bases with no gene match: 6. The germline V gene has CDR1 LGHNA and CDR2 YNFKEQ. CDR3 in amino acids: CASSQGDSELYGYTF. The DNA of the CDR3 is TGTGCCAGCAGCCAAGGGGACAGCGAACTCTATGGCTACACCTTC.

This clonotype has at least ten counts. The rearrangement links TRBV7-3 to TRBJ2-1; D may be TRBD1 or TRBD2 (6 bases each). Per germline, CDR1 SGHTA and CDR2 FQGTGA. The CDR3 loop spans 15 amino acids. Trimming cost V 5 bases and J 7 bases, with 18 bases left between them. The CDR3, as DNA: TGTGCCAGCAGCGCACGAGGGGGGAAGGGGAATGAGCAGTTCTTC. Amino acids: CASSARGGKGNEQFF.

This clonotype was recorded many times. This chain joins TRBV11-1 and TRBJ1-1; tentatively, D is TRBD1 (6 bases). V lost 3 bases to trimming and J lost 3 bases, with 11 bases between them. Germline V gives CDR1 SGHAT, CDR2 FQDESV (reference sequence). This CDR3 has 14 residues. CDR3 sequence reads: CASSLGGWDTEAFF. DNA of the CDR3: TGTGCCAGCAGCTTGGGGGGCTGGGACACTGAAGCTTTCTTT.

In its sample, this clonotype was seen many times. This chain uses TRBV27 with TRBJ2-1, with 9 bases aligning to TRBD2. The CDR3 spans 15 residues. Trimming cost V 3 bases and J 9 bases; bases outside gene matches: 9. Germline V gene sequence: CDR1 MNHEY, CDR2 SMNVEV (reference sequence). This CDR3 reads CASSLVIAGVGEQFF. As DNA, the CDR3 is TGTGCCAGCAGTTTGGTGATAGCGGGGGTAGGTGAGCAGTTCTTC.

This clonotype has only a few counts. V is TRBV14 and J is TRBJ2-7; either TRBD1 or TRBD2 may supply D (5 bases each). The CDR3 spans 15 residues. Trimming removed 4 bases at V and 0 bases at J, with 13 bases between. The V gene's germline CDR1 is SGHDN and CDR2 FVKESK. The DNA of the CDR3 is TGTGCCAGCAGCCCATCCCGGGACCGCTCCTACGAGCAGTACTTC. It translates to CASSPSRDRSYEQYF.